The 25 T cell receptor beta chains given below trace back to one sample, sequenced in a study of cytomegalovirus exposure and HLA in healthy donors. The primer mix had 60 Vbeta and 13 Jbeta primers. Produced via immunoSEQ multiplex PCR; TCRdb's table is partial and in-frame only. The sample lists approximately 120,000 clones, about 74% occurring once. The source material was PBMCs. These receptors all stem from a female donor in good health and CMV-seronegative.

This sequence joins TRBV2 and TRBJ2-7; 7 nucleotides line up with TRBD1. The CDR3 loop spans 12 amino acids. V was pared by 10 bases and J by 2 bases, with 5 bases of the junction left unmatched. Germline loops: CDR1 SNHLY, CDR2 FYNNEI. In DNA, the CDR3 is TGTGCCACAGGACAGGAGACCTACGAGCAGTACTTC. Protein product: CATGQETYEQYF.

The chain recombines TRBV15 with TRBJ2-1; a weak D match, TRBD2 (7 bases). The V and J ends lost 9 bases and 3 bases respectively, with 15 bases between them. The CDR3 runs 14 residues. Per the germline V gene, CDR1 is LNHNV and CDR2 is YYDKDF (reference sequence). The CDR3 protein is CATGGGPFYNEQFF. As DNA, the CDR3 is TGTGCCACAGGCGGGGGCCCCTTCTACAATGAGCAGTTCTTC.

In DNA form, the CDR3 reads TGTGCCAGCAGTTTATCGTGGGGGCGGGCTAATGAAAAACTGTTTTTT. Protein sequence: CASSLSWGRANEKLFF. This sequence joins TRBV27 and TRBJ1-4, with D possibly matching TRBD1 (6 bases). This CDR3 is built from 16 residues. Trimming took 0 bases from V and 3 from J, leaving 11 bases between them. The germline gives CDR1 MNHEY, CDR2 SMNVEV (reference sequence). The entire variable domain, with the rest obtained from reference TRBV27 and TRBJ1-4, is as follows: EAQVTQNPRYLITVTGKKLTVTCSQNMNHEYMSWYRQDPGLGLRQIYYSMNVEVTDKGDVPEGYKVSRKEKRNFPLILESPSPNQTSLYFCASSLSWGRANEKLFFGSGTQLSVL.

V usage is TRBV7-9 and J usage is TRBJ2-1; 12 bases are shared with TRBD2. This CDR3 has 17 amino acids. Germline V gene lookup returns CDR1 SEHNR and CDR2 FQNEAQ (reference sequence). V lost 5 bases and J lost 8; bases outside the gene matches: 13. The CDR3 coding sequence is TGTGCCAGCAGCGATTCCATCCCTAGCGGGGGGGGCTATGAGCAGTTCTTC. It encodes CASSDSIPSGGGYEQFF.

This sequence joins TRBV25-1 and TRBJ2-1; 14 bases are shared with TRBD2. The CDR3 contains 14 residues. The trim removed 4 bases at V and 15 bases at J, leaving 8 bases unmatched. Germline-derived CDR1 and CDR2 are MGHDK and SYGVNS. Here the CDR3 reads CASSGTSGGSMPFF. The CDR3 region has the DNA TGTGCCAGCAGTGGGACTAGCGGGGGGTCAATGCCGTTCTTC.

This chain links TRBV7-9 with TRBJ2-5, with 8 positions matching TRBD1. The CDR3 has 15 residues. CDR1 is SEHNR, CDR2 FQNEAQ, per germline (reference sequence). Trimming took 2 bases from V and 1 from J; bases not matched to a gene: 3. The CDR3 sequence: CASSLTDRVQETQYF. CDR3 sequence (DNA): TGTGCCAGCAGCTTAACGGACAGGGTCCAAGAGACCCAGTACTTC.

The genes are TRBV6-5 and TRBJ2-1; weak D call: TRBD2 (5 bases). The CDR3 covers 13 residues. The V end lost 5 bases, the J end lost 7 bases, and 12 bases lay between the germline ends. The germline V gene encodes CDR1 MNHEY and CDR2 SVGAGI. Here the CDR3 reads CASSPFRGNEQFF. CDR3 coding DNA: TGTGCCAGCAGTCCTTTTAGAGGGAATGAGCAGTTCTTC.

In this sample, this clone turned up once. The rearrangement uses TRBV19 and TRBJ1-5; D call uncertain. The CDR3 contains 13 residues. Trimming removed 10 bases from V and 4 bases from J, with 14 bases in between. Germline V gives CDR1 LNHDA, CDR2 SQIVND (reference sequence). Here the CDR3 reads CATSPTRNQPQHF. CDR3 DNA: TGTGCCACCTCCCCGACACGAAATCAGCCCCAGCATTTT.

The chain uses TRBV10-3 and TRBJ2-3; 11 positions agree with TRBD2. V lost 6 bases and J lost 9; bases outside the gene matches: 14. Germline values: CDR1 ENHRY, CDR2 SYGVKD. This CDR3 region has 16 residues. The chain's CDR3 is CAIRPTIAGGLYTQYF. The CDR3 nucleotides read TGTGCCATCAGGCCCACGATAGCGGGGGGGCTTTACACGCAGTATTTT.

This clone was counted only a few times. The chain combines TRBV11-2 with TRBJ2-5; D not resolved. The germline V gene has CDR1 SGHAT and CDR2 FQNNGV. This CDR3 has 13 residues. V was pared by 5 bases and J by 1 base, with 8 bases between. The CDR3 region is CASSLELQETQYF. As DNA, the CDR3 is TGTGCCAGCAGCCTTGAACTCCAAGAGACCCAGTACTTC. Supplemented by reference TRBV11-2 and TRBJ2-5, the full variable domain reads EAGVAQSPRYKIIEKRQSVAFWCNPISGHATLYWYQQILGQGPKLLIQFQNNGVVDDSQLPKDRFSAERLKGVDSTLKIQPAKLEDSAVYLCASSLELQETQYFGPGTRLLVL.

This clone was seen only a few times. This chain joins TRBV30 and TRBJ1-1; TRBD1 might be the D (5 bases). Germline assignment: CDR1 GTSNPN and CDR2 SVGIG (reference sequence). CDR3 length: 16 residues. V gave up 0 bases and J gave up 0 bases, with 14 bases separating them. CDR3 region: CAWSVWGSAMNTEAFF. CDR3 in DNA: TGTGCCTGGAGTGTATGGGGCAGCGCGATGAACACTGAAGCTTTCTTT.

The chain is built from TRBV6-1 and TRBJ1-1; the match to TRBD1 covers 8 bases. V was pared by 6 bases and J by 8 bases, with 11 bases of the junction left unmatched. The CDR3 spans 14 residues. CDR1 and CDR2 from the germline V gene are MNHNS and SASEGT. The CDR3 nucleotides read TGTGCCAGCAGCGCAACCGCCCGGGACAGGGAAGCTTTCTTT. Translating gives CASSATARDREAFF.

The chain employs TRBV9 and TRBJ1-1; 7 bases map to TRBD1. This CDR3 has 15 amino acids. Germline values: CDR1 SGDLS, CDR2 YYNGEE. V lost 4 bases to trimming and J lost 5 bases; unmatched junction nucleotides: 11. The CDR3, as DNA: TGTGCCAGCAGCCCAACCGGGACAGAGACTACTGAAGCTTTCTTT. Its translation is CASSPTGTETTEAFF.

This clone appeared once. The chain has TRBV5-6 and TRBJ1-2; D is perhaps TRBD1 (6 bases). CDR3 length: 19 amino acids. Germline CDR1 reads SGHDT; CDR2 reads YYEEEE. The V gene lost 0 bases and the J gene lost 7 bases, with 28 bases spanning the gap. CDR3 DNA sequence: TGTGCCAGCAGCTTGGCCCCCGGGGGGGCAGGGTCTGGGTATCGTGGCTACACCTTC. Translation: CASSLAPGGAGSGYRGYTF.

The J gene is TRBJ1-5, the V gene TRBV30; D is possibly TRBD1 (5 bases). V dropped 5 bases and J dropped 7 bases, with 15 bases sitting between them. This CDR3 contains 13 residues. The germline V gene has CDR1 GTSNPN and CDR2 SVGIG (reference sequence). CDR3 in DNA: TGTGCCTGGGCAGGGCAGGCAGGCCAGCCCCAGCATTTT. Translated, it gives CAWAGQAGQPQHF.

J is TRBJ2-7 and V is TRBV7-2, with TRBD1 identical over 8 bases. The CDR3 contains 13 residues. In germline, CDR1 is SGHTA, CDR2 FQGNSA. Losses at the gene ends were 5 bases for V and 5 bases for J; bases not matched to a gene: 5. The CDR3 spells CASSKQTGDEQYF. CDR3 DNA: TGTGCCAGCAGCAAGCAGACAGGGGACGAGCAGTACTTC. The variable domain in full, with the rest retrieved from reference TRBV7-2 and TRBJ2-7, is GAGVSQSPSNKVTEKGKDVELRCDPISGHTALYWYRQSLGQGLEFLIYFQGNSAPDKSGLPSDRFSAERTGGSVSTLTIQRTQQEDSAVYLCASSKQTGDEQYFGPGTRLTVT.

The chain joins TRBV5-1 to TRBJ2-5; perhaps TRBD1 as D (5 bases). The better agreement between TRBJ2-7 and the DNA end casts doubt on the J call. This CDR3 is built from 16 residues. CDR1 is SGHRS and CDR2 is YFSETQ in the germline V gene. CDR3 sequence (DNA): TGCGCCAGCAGCTTGGAGTGGGGCGGAAGCCCCTACGAGCAGTACTTC. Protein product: CASSLEWGGSPYEQYF.

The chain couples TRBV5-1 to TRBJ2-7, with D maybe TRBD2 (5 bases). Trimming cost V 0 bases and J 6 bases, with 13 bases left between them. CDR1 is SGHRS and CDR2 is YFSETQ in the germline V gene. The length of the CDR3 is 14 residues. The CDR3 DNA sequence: TGCGCCAGCAGCTTGGTTGCGGGCGCGGGCGAGCAGTACTTC. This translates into CASSLVAGAGEQYF.

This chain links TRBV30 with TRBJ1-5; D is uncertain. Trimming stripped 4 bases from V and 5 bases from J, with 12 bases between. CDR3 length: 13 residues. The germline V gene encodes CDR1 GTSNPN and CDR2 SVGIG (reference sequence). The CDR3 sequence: CAWNAGYDQPQHF. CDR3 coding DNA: TGTGCCTGGAATGCCGGGTACGATCAGCCCCAGCATTTT.

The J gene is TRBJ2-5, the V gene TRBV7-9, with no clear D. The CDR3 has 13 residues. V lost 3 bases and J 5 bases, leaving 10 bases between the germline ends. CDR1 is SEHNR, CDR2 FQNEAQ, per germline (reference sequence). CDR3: CASSFRSRETQYF. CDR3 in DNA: TGTGCCAGCAGCTTTCGTAGTCGGGAGACCCAGTACTTC. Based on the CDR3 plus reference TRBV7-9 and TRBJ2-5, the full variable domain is DTGVSQNPRHKITKRGQNVTFRCDPISEHNRLYWYRQTLGQGPEFLTYFQNEAQLEKSRLLSDRFSAERPKGSFSTLEIQRTEQGDSAMYLCASSFRSRETQYFGPGTRLLVL.

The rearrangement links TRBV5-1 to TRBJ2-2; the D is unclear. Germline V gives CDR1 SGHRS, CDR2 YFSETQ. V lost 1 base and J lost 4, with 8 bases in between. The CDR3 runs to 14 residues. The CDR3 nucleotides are TGCGCCAGCAGCTTGAGGTCTAGCACCGGGGAGCTGTTTTTT. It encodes CASSLRSSTGELFF.

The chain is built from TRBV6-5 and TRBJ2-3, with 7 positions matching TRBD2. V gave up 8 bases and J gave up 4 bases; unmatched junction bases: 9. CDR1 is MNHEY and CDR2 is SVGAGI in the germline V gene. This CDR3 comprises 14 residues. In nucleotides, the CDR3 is TGTGCCAGCTCTAGCGGCCAAGGTTCAGATACGCAGTATTTT. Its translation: CASSSGQGSDTQYF.

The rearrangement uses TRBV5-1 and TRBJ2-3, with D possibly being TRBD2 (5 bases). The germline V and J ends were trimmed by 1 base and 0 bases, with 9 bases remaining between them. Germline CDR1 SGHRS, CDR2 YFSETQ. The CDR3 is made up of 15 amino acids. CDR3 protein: CASSLTGSSTDTQYF. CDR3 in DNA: TGCGCCAGCAGCTTGACGGGGTCGAGCACAGATACGCAGTATTTT. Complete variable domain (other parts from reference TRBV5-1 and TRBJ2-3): KAGVTQTPRYLIKTRGQQVTLSCSPISGHRSVSWYQQTPGQGLQFLFEYFSETQRNKGNFPGRFSGRQFSNSRSEMNVSTLELGDSALYLCASSLTGSSTDTQYFGPGTRLTVL.

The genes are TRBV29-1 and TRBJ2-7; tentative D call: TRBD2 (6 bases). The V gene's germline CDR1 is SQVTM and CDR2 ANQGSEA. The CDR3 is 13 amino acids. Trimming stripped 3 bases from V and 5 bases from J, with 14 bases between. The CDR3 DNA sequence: TGCAGCGTTGAGGAGGGTCGGGACCACGAGCAGTACTTC. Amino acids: CSVEEGRDHEQYF.

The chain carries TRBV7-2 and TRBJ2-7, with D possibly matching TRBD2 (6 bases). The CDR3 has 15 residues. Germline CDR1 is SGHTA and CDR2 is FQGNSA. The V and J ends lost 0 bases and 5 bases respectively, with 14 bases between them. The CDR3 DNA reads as TGTGCCAGCAGCTTAGCGGGGGGTCGTGCCCACGAGCAGTACTTC. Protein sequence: CASSLAGGRAHEQYF.